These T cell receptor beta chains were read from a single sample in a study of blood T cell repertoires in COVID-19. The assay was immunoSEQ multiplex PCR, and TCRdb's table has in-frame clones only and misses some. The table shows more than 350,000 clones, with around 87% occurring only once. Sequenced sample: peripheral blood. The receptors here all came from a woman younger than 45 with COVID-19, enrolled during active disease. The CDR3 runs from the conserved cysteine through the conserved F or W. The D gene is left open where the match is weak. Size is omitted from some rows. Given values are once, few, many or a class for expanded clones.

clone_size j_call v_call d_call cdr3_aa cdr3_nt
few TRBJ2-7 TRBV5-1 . CASSRWGDSADEQYF TGCGCCAGCAGCAGGTGGGGGGATTCGGCAGACGAGCAGTACTTC
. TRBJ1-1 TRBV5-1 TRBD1 CASSSIQGRNTEAFF TGCGCCAGCAGCTCGATACAGGGGAGGAATACTGAAGCTTTCTTT
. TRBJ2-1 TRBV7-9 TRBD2 CASSFPGLAGVYNEQFF TGTGCCAGCAGCTTCCCAGGACTAGCGGGAGTCTACAATGAGCAGTTCTTC
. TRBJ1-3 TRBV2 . CASSEEAGVPGNTIYF TGTGCCAGCAGTGAAGAGGCGGGAGTGCCCGGAAACACCATATATTTT
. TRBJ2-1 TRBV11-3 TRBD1 CASSRTGANEQFF TGTGCCAGCAGCAGAACAGGGGCTAATGAGCAGTTCTTC
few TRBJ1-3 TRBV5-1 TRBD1 CASQGAGNTIYF TGCGCCAGTCAGGGGGCTGGAAACACCATATATTTT
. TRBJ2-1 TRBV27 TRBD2 CASSYTGLASTRGSYNEQFF TGTGCCAGCAGTTATACAGGACTAGCCTCAACCAGAGGCTCCTACAATGAGCAGTTCTTC
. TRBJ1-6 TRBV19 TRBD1 CASSPRTGATSSYNSPLHF TGTGCCAGTAGTCCTCGGACAGGGGCGACTTCCTCCTATAATTCACCCCTCCACTTT
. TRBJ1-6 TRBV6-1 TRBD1 CASSEPGQPRTYNSPLHF TGTGCCAGCAGTGAACCGGGACAGCCTAGAACCTATAATTCACCCCTCCACTTT
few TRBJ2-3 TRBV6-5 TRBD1 CASSPLGGKDTQYF TGTGCCAGCAGTCCATTAGGGGGCAAAGATACGCAGTATTTT
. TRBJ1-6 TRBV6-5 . CASSYRQAAPLHF TGTGCCAGCAGTTACCGGCAAGCGGCACCCCTCCACTTT
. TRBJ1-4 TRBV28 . CASWGGVWEKLFF TGTGCCAGCTGGGGGGGGGTCTGGGAAAAACTGTTTTTT
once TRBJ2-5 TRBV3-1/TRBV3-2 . CASSQALGRAETQYF TGTGCCAGCAGCCAAGCCCTAGGCAGGGCCGAGACCCAGTACTTC
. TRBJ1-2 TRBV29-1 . CSVATDRYGYTF TGCAGCGTTGCTACAGATCGCTATGGCTACACCTTC
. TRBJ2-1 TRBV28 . CASSPTGYNEQFF TGTGCCAGCAGCCCGACAGGCTACAATGAGCAGTTCTTC
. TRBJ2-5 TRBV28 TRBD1 CASSRDSFQETQYF TGTGCCAGCAGTCGGGACAGCTTCCAAGAGACCCAGTACTTC
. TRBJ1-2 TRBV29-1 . CSVVGADYGYTF TGCAGCGTTGTGGGGGCAGACTATGGCTACACCTTC
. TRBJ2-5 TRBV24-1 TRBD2 CATSDGGAETQYF TGTGCCACCAGTGACGGGGGGGCGGAGACCCAGTACTTC
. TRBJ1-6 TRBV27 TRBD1 CASTIQGRNSPLHF TGTGCCAGCACGATACAGGGGAGGAATTCACCCCTCCACTTT
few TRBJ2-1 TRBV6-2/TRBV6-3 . CASSYASLTYNEQFF TGTGCCAGCAGTTACGCCAGTTTGACCTACAATGAGCAGTTCTTC
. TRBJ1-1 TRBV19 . CASTLYPGDRETEAFF TGTGCCAGTACTCTCTACCCCGGGGATAGGGAGACTGAAGCTTTCTTT
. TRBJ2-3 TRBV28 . CASSPLPPHTTGLIGTDTQYF TGTGCCAGCAGTCCCCTCCCGCCTCACACAACCGGGTTGATCGGCACAGATACGCAGTATTTT
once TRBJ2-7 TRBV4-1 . CASSQAKGGTGTRLEQYF TGCGCCAGCAGCCAAGCCAAGGGGGGGACAGGGACTAGACTCGAGCAGTACTTC
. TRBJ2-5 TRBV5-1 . CASSRQETQYF TGCGCCAGCAGCCGCCAAGAGACCCAGTACTTC
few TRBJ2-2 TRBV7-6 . CASSLQGITGELFF TGTGCCAGCAGCCTCCAGGGAATCACCGGGGAGCTGTTTTTT
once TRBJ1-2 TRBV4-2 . CASSQGVGEEGYGYTF TGTGCCAGCAGCCAAGGGGTTGGGGAGGAGGGCTATGGCTACACCTTC
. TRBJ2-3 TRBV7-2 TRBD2 CASSPGLAGDTQYF TGTGCCAGCAGCCCGGGACTAGCGGGAGATACGCAGTATTTT
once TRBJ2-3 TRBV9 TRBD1 CASSVVPGGQGKARSTDTQYF TGTGCCAGCAGCGTAGTCCCAGGCGGACAGGGGAAGGCTCGGAGCACAGATACGCAGTATTTT
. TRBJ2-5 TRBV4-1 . CASSQERQALNF TGCGCCAGCAGCCAAGAGCGACAGGCTTTAAACTTC
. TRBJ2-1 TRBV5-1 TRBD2 CASSLFGLVSYNEQFF TGCGCCAGCAGCCTATTCGGACTAGTTTCCTACAATGAGCAGTTCTTC
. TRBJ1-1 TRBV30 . CAWSTGGPRSTEAFF TGTGCCTGGAGCACCGGGGGACCGCGGAGCACTGAAGCTTTCTTT
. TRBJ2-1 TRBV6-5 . CASSTRRRQFF TGTGCCAGCAGTACCCGTCGGAGGCAGTTCTTC
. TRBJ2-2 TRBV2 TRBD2 CASSVGTTNTGELFF TGTGCCAGCAGTGTGGGGACTACTAACACCGGGGAGCTGTTTTTT
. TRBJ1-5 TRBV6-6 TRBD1 CASSPGTGVYSNQPQHF TGTGCCAGCAGTCCCGGGACAGGGGTATATAGCAATCAGCCCCAGCATTTT
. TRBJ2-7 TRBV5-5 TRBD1 CASSPGTGPSYEQYF TGTGCCAGCAGCCCCGGGACAGGGCCATCCTACGAGCAGTACTTC
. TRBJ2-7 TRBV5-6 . CASSLGSGGYAYEQYF TGTGCCAGCAGCTTGGGGTCCGGAGGGTACGCCTACGAGCAGTACTTC
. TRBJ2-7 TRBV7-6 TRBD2 CASLPPTSGSPPEQYF TGTGCCAGCCTTCCCCCCACTAGCGGGAGCCCGCCAGAGCAGTACTTC
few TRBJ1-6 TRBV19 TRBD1 CASRDRGLTPLHF TGTGCCAGTAGAGACAGGGGTCTGACACCCCTCCACTTT
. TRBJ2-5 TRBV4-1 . CASSQGALEETQYF TGCGCCAGCAGCCAAGGCGCACTAGAAGAGACCCAGTACTTC
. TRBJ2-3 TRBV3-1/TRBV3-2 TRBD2 CASSQGLASSTDTQYF TGTGCCAGCAGCCAAGGACTAGCGTCTAGCACAGATACGCAGTATTTT
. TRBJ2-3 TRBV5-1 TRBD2 CASSPPGLAGVDTQYF TGCGCCAGCAGCCCGCCGGGACTAGCGGGAGTGGATACGCAGTATTTT
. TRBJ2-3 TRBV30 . CAWSPLDSGDIDTQYF TGTGCCTGGAGCCCCCTGGATAGCGGAGATATAGATACGCAGTATTTT
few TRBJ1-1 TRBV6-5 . CASSYSRFMNTEAFF TGTGCCAGCAGTTACTCGAGGTTCATGAACACTGAAGCTTTCTTT
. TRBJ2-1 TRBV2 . CASLTSSYNEQFF TGTGCCAGCCTCACGAGCTCCTACAATGAGCAGTTCTTC
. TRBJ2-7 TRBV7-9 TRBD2 CALADSGRVYEQYF TGTGCCTTAGCAGACAGCGGGAGGGTTTACGAGCAGTACTTC
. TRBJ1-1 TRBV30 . CAWSLSRVATEAFF TGTGCCTGGAGTCTATCCCGGGTCGCCACTGAAGCTTTCTTT
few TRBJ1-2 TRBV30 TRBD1 CASTGNNYGYTF TGTGCCTCGACAGGGAACAACTATGGCTACACCTTC
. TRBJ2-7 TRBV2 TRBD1 CASSQPTGGGYEQYF TGTGCCAGCAGCCAACCCACAGGGGGCGGCTACGAGCAGTACTTC
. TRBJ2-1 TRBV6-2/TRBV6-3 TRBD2 CASSYDTSGRKRYSYNEQFF TGTGCCAGCAGTTACGACACTAGCGGGAGAAAAAGGTACTCCTACAATGAGCAGTTCTTC
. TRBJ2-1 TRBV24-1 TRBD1 CATSDWGTGPNEQFF TGTGCCACCAGTGATTGGGGGACAGGGCCCAATGAGCAGTTCTTC
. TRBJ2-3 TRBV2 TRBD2 CASMTSGRSADTQYF TGTGCCAGCATGACTAGCGGGAGATCGGCAGATACGCAGTATTTT
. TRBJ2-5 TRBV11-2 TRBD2 CASSSTGGQETQYF TGTGCCAGCAGTTCAACGGGGGGCCAAGAGACCCAGTACTTC
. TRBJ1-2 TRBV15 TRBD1 CATSRDLRGDGYTF TGTGCCACCAGCAGAGATCTCAGGGGGGATGGCTACACCTTC
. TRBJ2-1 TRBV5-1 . CASSSPSYNEQFF TGCGCCAGCAGCTCTCCTAGCTACAATGAGCAGTTCTTC
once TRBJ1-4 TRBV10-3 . CAIRPGGSDNEKLFF TGTGCCATCAGGCCCGGGGGGTCCGATAATGAAAAACTGTTTTTT
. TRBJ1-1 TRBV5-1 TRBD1 CASSPRTGGITEAFF TGCGCCAGCAGCCCCCGGACAGGGGGCATCACTGAAGCTTTCTTT
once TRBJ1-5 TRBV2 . CASREGPGGGPQHF TGTGCCAGCAGAGAGGGTCCGGGTGGCGGGCCCCAGCATTTT
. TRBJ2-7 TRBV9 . CASSVADYRDEQYF TGTGCCAGCAGCGTAGCTGACTATAGGGACGAGCAGTACTTC
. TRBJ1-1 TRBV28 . CASSLPTGQNTEAFF TGTGCCAGCAGTTTGCCGACAGGCCAGAACACTGAAGCTTTCTTT
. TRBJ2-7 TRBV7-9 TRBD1 CASSLWTGDSYEQYF TGTGCCAGCAGCCTCTGGACAGGGGACTCCTACGAGCAGTACTTC